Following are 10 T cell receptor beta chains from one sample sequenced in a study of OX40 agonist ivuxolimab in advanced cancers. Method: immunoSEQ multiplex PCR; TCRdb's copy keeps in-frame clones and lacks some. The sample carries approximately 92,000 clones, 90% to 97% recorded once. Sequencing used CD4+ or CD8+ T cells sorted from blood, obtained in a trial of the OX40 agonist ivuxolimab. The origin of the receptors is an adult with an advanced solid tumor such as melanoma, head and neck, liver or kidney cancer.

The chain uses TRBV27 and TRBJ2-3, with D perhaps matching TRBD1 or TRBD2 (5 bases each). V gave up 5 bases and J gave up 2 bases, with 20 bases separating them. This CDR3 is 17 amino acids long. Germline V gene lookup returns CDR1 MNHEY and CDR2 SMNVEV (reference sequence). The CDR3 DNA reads TGTGCCAGCAGTCTCCTGCTAGCCATGGGGGACACAGATACGCAGTATTTT. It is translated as CASSLLLAMGDTDTQYF.

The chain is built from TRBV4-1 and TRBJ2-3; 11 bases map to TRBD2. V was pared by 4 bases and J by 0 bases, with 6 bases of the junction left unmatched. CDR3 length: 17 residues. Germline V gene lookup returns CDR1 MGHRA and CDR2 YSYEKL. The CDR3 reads CASSPLAGGLSTDTQYF. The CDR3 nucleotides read TGCGCCAGCAGCCCCCTAGCGGGAGGACTCAGCACAGATACGCAGTATTTT.

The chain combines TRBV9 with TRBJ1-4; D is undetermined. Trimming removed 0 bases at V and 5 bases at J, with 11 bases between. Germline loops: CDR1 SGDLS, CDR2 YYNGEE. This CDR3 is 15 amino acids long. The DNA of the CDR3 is TGTGCCAGCAGCGTAGGGTCGGGCCTGAATGAAAAACTGTTTTTT. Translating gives CASSVGSGLNEKLFF.

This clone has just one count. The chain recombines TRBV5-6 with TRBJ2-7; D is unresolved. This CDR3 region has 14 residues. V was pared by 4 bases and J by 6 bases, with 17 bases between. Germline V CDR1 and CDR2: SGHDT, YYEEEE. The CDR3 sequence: CASSPSPEVGEQYF. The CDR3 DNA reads TGTGCCAGCAGCCCCAGCCCGGAAGTGGGCGAGCAGTACTTC. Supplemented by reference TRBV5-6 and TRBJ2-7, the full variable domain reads DAGVTQSPTHLIKTRGQQVTLRCSPKSGHDTVSWYQQALGQGPQFIFQYYEEEERQRGNFPDRFSGHQFPNYSSELNVNALLLGDSALYLCASSPSPEVGEQYFGPGTRLTVT.

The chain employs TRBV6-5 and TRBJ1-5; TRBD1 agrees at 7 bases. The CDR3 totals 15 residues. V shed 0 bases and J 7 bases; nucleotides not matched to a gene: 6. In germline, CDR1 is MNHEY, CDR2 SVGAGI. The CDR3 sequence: CASSYSRGGGQPQHF. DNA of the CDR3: TGTGCCAGCAGTTACTCGAGAGGGGGCGGGCAGCCCCAGCATTTT.

CDR3 nucleotides: TGTGCCAGCAGTTCCCGTGGGCCCCAGACAAGAGATAATTCACCCCTCCACTTT. Its protein product is CASSSRGPQTRDNSPLHF. The V and J genes are TRBV28 and TRBJ1-6; D ambiguous. Deletions cut 4 bases from V and 5 bases from J, with 21 bases between. From germline, CDR1 is MDHEN and CDR2 SYDVKM. The CDR3 sequence is 18 residues long.

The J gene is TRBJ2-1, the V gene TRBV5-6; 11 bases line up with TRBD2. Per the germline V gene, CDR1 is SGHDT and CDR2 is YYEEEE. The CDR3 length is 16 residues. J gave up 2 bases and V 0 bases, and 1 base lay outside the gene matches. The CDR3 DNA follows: TGTGCCAGCAGCTTGGGACTAGCGGGGACCTACAATGAGCAGTTCTTC. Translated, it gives CASSLGLAGTYNEQFF.

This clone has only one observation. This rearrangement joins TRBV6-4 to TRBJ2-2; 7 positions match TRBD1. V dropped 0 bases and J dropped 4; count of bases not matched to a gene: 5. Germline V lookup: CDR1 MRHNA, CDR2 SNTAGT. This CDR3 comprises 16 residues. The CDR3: CASSDSGPGGTGELFF. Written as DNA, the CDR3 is TGTGCCAGCAGTGACTCGGGGCCAGGGGGCACCGGGGAGCTGTTTTTT.

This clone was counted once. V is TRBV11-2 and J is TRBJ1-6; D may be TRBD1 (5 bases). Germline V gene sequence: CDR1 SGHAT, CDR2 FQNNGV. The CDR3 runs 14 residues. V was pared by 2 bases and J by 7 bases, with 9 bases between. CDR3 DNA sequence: TGTGCCAGCAGCTTACGGGGCCGGAATTCACCCCTCCACTTT. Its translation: CASSLRGRNSPLHF.

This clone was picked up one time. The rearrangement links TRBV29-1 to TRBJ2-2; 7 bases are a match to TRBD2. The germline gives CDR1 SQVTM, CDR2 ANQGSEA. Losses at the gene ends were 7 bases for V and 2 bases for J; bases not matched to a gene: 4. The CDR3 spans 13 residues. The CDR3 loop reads CSGEGSNTGELFF. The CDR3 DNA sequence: TGCAGCGGGGAGGGCAGTAACACCGGGGAGCTGTTTTTT.